A selection of T cell receptor beta chains follows, all from one sample in a study of neurological immune-mediated disorders. MiXCR was run by TCRdb on the 5' RACE reads, yielding one entry per CDR3 protein. The repertoire holds 45,000 to 70,000 distinct CDR3 sequences, with over 4% as singletons. The sample was PBMCs. The origin of the receptors is a man aged 45-60 years with multiple sclerosis. Both conserved end residues are part of each CDR3. D genes are given only for firm matches. Clone size is given for some rows only: seen once, a few or many times, or a class if the clone is expanded.

TRBD2	TRBV15	TRBJ2-7	many	CATSGSGETYEQYF	TGTGCCACCAGCGGTAGCGGGGAGACCTACGAGCAGTACTTC
NA	TRBV5-1	TRBJ2-5	few	CASSLWLPEQETQYF	TGCGCCAGCAGCTTGTGGCTTCCCGAACAAGAGACCCAGTACTTC
NA	TRBV6-1	TRBJ2-6	many	CASSAQSSGANVLTF	TGTGCCAGCAGTGCTCAGAGCTCTGGGGCCAACGTCCTGACTTTC
NA	TRBV4-1	TRBJ1-2	many	CASSQDGGTLYGYTF	TGCGCCAGCAGCCAAGATGGAGGCACCCTCTATGGCTACACCTTC
NA	TRBV20-1	TRBJ1-5	many	CSARDANQPQHF	TGCAGTGCTAGAGACGCAAATCAGCCCCAGCATTTT
NA	TRBV6-5	TRBJ2-1	many	CASSYGRGPGQFF	TGTGCCAGCAGTTACGGGAGGGGGCCCGGGCAGTTCTTC
TRBD1	TRBV5-1	TRBJ1-1	many	CASRLTGGAGFTEAFF	TGCGCCAGCAGACTTACAGGGGGCGCGGGTTTCACTGAAGCTTTCTTT
NA	TRBV20-1	TRBJ2-3	many	CSARAPADTQYF	TGCAGTGCTAGAGCCCCTGCAGATACGCAGTATTTT
NA	TRBV7-8	TRBJ2-5	many	CASIWGGGFQETQYF	TGTGCCAGCATCTGGGGAGGGGGCTTCCAAGAGACCCAGTACTTC
TRBD1	TRBV7-9	TRBJ2-3	many	CASSPWTGESTDTQYF	TGTGCCAGCAGCCCCTGGACAGGGGAAAGCACAGATACGCAGTATTTT
TRBD1	TRBV2	TRBJ2-3	NA	CASIWGQGSDTQYF	TGTGCCAGCATTTGGGGACAGGGATCAGATACGCAGTATTTT
TRBD1	TRBV7-2	TRBJ2-5	many	CASSSTGGAGTQYF	TGTGCCAGCAGCTCGACAGGGGGCGCTGGGACCCAGTACTTC
NA	TRBV10-2	TRBJ1-2	many	CASRDGASYGYTF	TGCGCCAGCAGGGACGGCGCCTCCTATGGCTACACCTTC
TRBD1	TRBV24-1	TRBJ2-5	many	CATSALTGAETQYF	TGTGCCACCAGTGCTCTGACAGGGGCAGAGACCCAGTACTTC
NA	TRBV2	TRBJ2-5	many	CASKMDSQETQYF	TGTGCCAGCAAGATGGACAGCCAAGAGACCCAGTACTTC
NA	TRBV7-8	TRBJ2-1	many	CASSLDLNSYNEQFF	TGTGCCAGCAGCTTAGATCTGAACTCCTACAATGAGCAGTTCTTC
TRBD2	TRBV24-1	TRBJ2-3	NA	CATSDRSGLAGGPADTQYF	TGTGCCACAAGTGACCGAAGCGGACTAGCGGGGGGGCCAGCAGATACGCAGTATTTT
NA	TRBV12-3/TRBV12-4	TRBJ2-3	many	CASSFLLRVADTQYF	TGTGCCAGCAGTTTCCTTCTCAGGGTGGCAGATACGCAGTATTTT
NA	TRBV5-1	TRBJ2-1	many	CASSLGQGVRYNEQFF	TGCGCCAGCAGCTTGGGCCAAGGGGTCCGGTACAATGAGCAGTTCTTC
NA	TRBV28	TRBJ1-4	many	CASSFDRTDEKLFF	TGTGCCAGCAGTTTCGACCGGACGGATGAAAAACTGTTTTTT
TRBD2	TRBV5-1	TRBJ2-5	many	CASSPELAGGRTQYF	TGCGCCAGCAGCCCGGAACTAGCGGGGGGACGGACCCAGTACTTC
NA	TRBV5-1	TRBJ2-2	many	CASRLGAVYTGELFF	TGCGCCAGCAGGTTGGGGGCCGTTTACACCGGGGAGCTGTTTTTT
TRBD2	TRBV20-1	TRBJ2-3	many	CSAPDLAGEDTQYF	TGCAGTGCACCTGACCTAGCGGGAGAAGATACGCAGTATTTT
NA	TRBV5-1	TRBJ2-7	many	CASSLAPFRQGGYEQYF	TGCGCCAGCAGCTTGGCCCCCTTCCGGCAGGGGGGCTACGAGCAGTACTTC
NA	TRBV20-1	TRBJ2-7	many	CSASDPGTSSYEQYF	TGCAGTGCTAGCGACCCGGGTACTAGCTCTTACGAGCAGTACTTC
NA	TRBV9	TRBJ2-3	many	CASSVRPGSTDTQYF	TGTGCCAGCAGCGTAAGGCCCGGGAGCACAGATACGCAGTATTTT